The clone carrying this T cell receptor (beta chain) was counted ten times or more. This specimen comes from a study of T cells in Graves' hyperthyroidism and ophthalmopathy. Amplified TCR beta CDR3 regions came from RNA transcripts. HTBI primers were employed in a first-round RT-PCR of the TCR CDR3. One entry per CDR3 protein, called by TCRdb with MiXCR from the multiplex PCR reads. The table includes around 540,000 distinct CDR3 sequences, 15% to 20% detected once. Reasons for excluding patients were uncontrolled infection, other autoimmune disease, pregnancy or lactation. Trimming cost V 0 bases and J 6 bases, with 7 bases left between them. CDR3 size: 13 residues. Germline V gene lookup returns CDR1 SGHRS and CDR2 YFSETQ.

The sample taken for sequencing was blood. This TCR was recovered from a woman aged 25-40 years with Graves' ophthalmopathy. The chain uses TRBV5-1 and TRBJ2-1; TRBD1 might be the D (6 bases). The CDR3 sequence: CASSLGQVNEQFF. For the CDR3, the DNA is TGCGCCAGCAGCTTGGGACAGGTCAATGAGCAGTTCTTC.